The 15 T cell receptor beta chains below come from one sample, sequenced in a study of blood T cell repertoires in COVID-19. TCRdb's table, derived via immunoSEQ multiplex PCR, lists solely in-frame clones and lacks some. The sample records about 200,000 clones, 88% being singletons. The sequencing input was peripheral blood. These receptors were collected from a young man with active or convalescent COVID-19.

The V call is TRBV5-8, the J call TRBJ1-1, with TRBD1 identical over 10 bases. CDR3 size: 16 residues. Germline CDR1 SGHTS, CDR2 YDEGEE. The ends lost 4 bases at V and 0 bases at J; junction bases unmatched: 6. The CDR3 region has the DNA TGTGCCAGCAGCCCCGGGACAGGGGAGGTGAACACTGAAGCTTTCTTT. Its protein product is CASSPGTGEVNTEAFF.

This clone has just a few counts. J is TRBJ1-2 and V is TRBV7-9; D may be TRBD1 (5 bases). Between the trimmed V and J ends, which lost 5 bases and 3 bases, there was a span of 13 bases. The CDR3 covers 14 residues. The germline gives CDR1 SEHNR, CDR2 FQNEAQ (reference sequence). The CDR3 loop reads CASSLREVDYGYTF. Here the CDR3 DNA reads TGTGCCAGCAGCCTCAGGGAGGTCGACTATGGCTACACCTTC.

This sequence joins TRBV2 and TRBJ1-6; D not certain. Deletions cut 8 bases from V and 0 bases from J, with 11 bases between. CDR1 and CDR2 from the germline V gene are SNHLY and FYNNEI. The CDR3 runs 15 residues. The CDR3 reads CASLAGSSYNSPLHF. CDR3 coding DNA: TGTGCCAGCCTAGCCGGGAGCTCCTATAATTCACCCCTCCACTTT.

The rearrangement links TRBV30 to TRBJ1-4, with D possibly being TRBD1 (6 bases). The V end was cut by 3 bases, the J end by 5 bases, with 10 bases between. This CDR3 has 13 residues. Germline-derived CDR1 and CDR2 are GTSNPN and SVGIG (reference sequence). The CDR3 sequence: CAWRNRENEKLFF. The CDR3 DNA follows: TGTGCCTGGAGGAACAGGGAAAATGAAAAACTGTTTTTT.

V and J are TRBV30 and TRBJ1-5; 9 bases agree with TRBD1. The CDR3 runs to 13 residues. From germline, CDR1 is GTSNPN and CDR2 SVGIG (reference sequence). J gave up 6 bases and V 6 bases, and 6 bases lay outside the gene matches. Here the CDR3 DNA reads TGTGCCTGCGGACAGGGGTTGGGTCAGCCCCAGCATTTT. Its protein product is CACGQGLGQPQHF.

This clone was seen once. This chain's CDR3 is CASSMGQGEFSYGYTF. CDR3 DNA: TGTGCCAGTAGTATGGGACAGGGTGAATTTAGCTATGGCTACACCTTC. The chain couples TRBV19 to TRBJ1-2; 9 nucleotides match TRBD1. Trimming removed 3 bases from V and 4 bases from J; junction bases left unmatched: 9. The CDR3 covers 16 residues. Looked up from germline, CDR1 is LNHDA and CDR2 is SQIVND (reference sequence).

This chain links TRBV4-2 with TRBJ1-3, with a possible D match to TRBD1 (5 bases). V was cut by 0 bases and J by 0 bases, with 12 bases left in between. The CDR3 extends over 17 amino acids. Germline V gene sequence: CDR1 LGHNA, CDR2 YNFKEQ. The chain's CDR3 is CASSQDWGGYSGNTIYF. The CDR3 bases are TGTGCCAGCAGCCAAGATTGGGGCGGATACTCTGGAAACACCATATATTTT.

The chain combines TRBV28 with TRBJ1-5; D gene unclear. The CDR3 runs to 14 residues. The V gene's germline CDR1 is MDHEN and CDR2 SYDVKM. V was pared by 3 bases and J by 4 bases, with 10 bases between. The DNA of the CDR3 is TGTGCCAGCAGTTTCGACGACTTGAATCAGCCCCAGCATTTT. Its protein product is CASSFDDLNQPQHF. The full variable domain, with the rest looked up from reference TRBV28 and TRBJ1-5, is DVKVTQSSRYLVKRTGEKVFLECVQDMDHENMFWYRQDPGLGLRLIYFSYDVKMKEKGDIPEGYSVSREKKERFSLILESASTNQTSMYLCASSFDDLNQPQHFGDGTRLSIL.

The chain uses TRBV29-1 and TRBJ1-3; D may be TRBD1 (5 bases). The CDR3 extends over 13 amino acids. Germline lookup yields CDR1 SQVTM and CDR2 ANQGSEA. The V and J ends lost 6 bases and 4 bases respectively, with 13 bases between them. CDR3 sequence reads: CSVIRVGGNTIYF. The CDR3 DNA is TGCAGCGTGATCAGGGTTGGCGGAAACACCATATATTTT.

This chain's CDR3 is CASGFRGTGGVETQYF. CDR3 nucleotides: TGTGCTAGTGGTTTCCGGGGGACAGGGGGCGTCGAGACCCAGTACTTC. This chain uses TRBV12-5 with TRBJ2-5; 12 bases match TRBD1. V gave up 3 bases and J gave up 5 bases; unmatched junction bases: 7. Germline V gene data show CDR1 as LGHNT and CDR2 as FRNRAP. This CDR3 is 16 amino acids long.

This sequence joins TRBV19 and TRBJ2-7; 11 bases match TRBD2. Germline V gene lookup returns CDR1 LNHDA and CDR2 SQIVND (reference sequence). V lost 6 bases and J lost 2; bases outside the gene matches: 6. This CDR3 comprises 15 residues. CDR3 amino acids: CASSRLAGPAYEQYF. CDR3 DNA: TGTGCCAGTAGCCGACTAGCGGGGCCAGCCTACGAGCAGTACTTC.

The rearrangement links TRBV5-1 to TRBJ2-7; 11 bases are a match to TRBD1. V shed 2 bases, J shed 4 bases, and the junction held 5 bases outside the gene matches. Germline assignment: CDR1 SGHRS and CDR2 YFSETQ. The CDR3 spans 15 residues. This CDR3 is CASSFGQGAMYEQYF. The CDR3 DNA is TGCGCCAGCAGCTTCGGACAGGGGGCTATGTACGAGCAGTACTTC.

Only one count was recorded for this clone. V gene TRBV28 combines with J gene TRBJ2-2; D gene uncertain. The germline CDR1 and CDR2 sequences are MDHEN and SYDVKM. The CDR3 runs 12 residues. The V end lost 5 bases, the J end lost 4 bases, and 5 bases lay between the germline ends. CDR3 bases: TGTGCCAGCAGTCTAAGCACCGGGGAGCTGTTTTTT. Its protein is CASSLSTGELFF.

The gene calls are TRBV19 and TRBJ1-2; a possible D gene is TRBD1 (5 bases). CDR1 is LNHDA and CDR2 is SQIVND in the germline V gene (reference sequence). The V and J ends lost 4 bases and 0 bases respectively, with 15 bases between them. The CDR3 has 16 residues. The CDR3 is CASSSGVVRANYGYTF. DNA of the CDR3: TGTGCCAGTAGTAGCGGTGTGGTCAGGGCTAACTATGGCTACACCTTC.

This clone was counted a few times. The V gene is TRBV27, the J gene TRBJ2-7; 7 nucleotides align to TRBD1. V trimming: 6 bases; J trimming: 5 bases; junction bases outside the gene matches: 16. Germline CDR1 reads MNHEY; CDR2 reads SMNVEV (reference sequence). The CDR3 length is 16 residues. CDR3 DNA sequence: TGTGCCAGCAGGGGAGCAGGTACAGGGGAAAGGGACGAGCAGTACTTC. Its translation: CASRGAGTGERDEQYF.